This T cell receptor beta chain was sequenced in a study of blood T cell repertoires in COVID-19. Across the whole study: Donors in the United States, Italy and Spain gave samples during acute or convalescent COVID-19. Sample material is recorded as cDNA or gDNA derived from T cells, B-cell-depleted T cells, or PBMCs.

Participant age was roughly 18 to 100 years, and participants resided in approximately 25 US areas. Per the study methods: For nucleated cells, counts were estimated from reference gene primer amplification. Clones were sequenced by immunoSEQ multiplex PCR, and TCRdb holds only the in-frame ones, with some missing. That table supplies the V and J calls and clone size; D and trimming were determined from the DNA. The sample holds 380,000 or so clones, around 87% seen once. The CDR3 contains 17 residues. Trimming pared 4 bases from V and 4 bases from J, leaving 17 bases between. CDR1 and CDR2 (germline): MGHRA, YSYEKL.

This receptor was identified in a man aged 25 to 40 who had recovered from COVID-19. Sequencing used PBMCs or T cells enriched from blood (not recorded which). The chain employs TRBV4-1 and TRBJ1-6; D unclear. This CDR3 is CASSLLGTVSYNSPLHF. The CDR3 DNA reads TGCGCCAGCAGCCTTTTAGGAACAGTATCTTATAATTCACCCCTCCACTTT.